This T cell receptor beta chain was captured by sequencing in a study of blood T cell repertoires in COVID-19 (dated by TCRdb to about 2020). With respect to the entire study: Collaborator samples came from the United States, Italy and Spain and covered acute and convalescent phases of COVID-19. The material from the prospective study consisted of cDNA or gDNA derived from T cells, B-cell-depleted T cells, or PBMCs. Deeply sampled blood TCRbeta repertoires from subjects exposed to, actively infected with, or recovered from COVID-19 were included in the dataset. The repertoires were released in a freely available public database meant as a resource for research on the immune response to SARS-CoV-2. The samples were drawn from the first 160 participants of the ongoing ImmuneRACE study and from roughly 1,300 subjects provided by 6 global collaborators. Nearly every sample came with metadata listing a de-identified subject ID, COVID-19 status, age in years and sex. HLA class I and class II types, where available, came from metadata supplied by the sample provider rather than from assay-based typing. Here is what the overall study found, with its caveats: The amount of clinical and demographic metadata varied by source and participant and was provided uncurated.

Whole blood was collected in K2EDTA tubes by collaborating institutions according to the institutions' own protocols. Collaborator samples were shipped for TCRbeta analysis as frozen whole blood, isolated PBMCs, or DNA extracted from either sample type. On this clone itself: It has no known antigen specificity. Per-base quality was not reported, and no clone a single base away is much larger than it.

TCRbeta CDR3 regions were amplified from genomic DNA using the immunoSEQ Assay, a bias-controlled multiplex PCR. The authors' analysis ran thus. The number of nucleated cells in each sample was estimated from the amplification of reference gene primers within the assay. To quantify the absolute abundance of each unique TCRbeta CDR3 rearrangement, sequence reads were collapsed and filtered. For each sample, productive Simpson clonality was calculated as the square root of Simpson's diversity index across productive rearrangements. Not all clones reach the TCRdb copy of this immuneACCESS table, which keeps in-frame sequences only. Checked studies attribute under half of the gap to unresolved V genes and leave the rest unexplained. The D gene and trimming were derived from the DNA, and the V and J assignments and clone size from that table. This sample has under 200,000 clones in its table, and more than 85% of those were observed once. The ten largest make up roughly 0.99% of the sample.

From the cysteine up to the phenylalanine, the CDR3 has a length of 15 residues. Only CDR3 DNA is held: 45 bases, read in frame from base 1. V is pared back by 4 bases and J by 1 base, with 14 bases lying between the germline termini. Looking up the germline V gene yields CDR1 SGHTS and CDR2 YDEGEE. The chain links TRBV5-8 with TRBJ1-1; tentative D gene TRBD1, with 6 bases matching. What was sequenced was peripheral blood. This receptor was obtained from a man in his late teens or twenties with acute or convalescent COVID-19. CDR3 region: CASSTPGTRNTEAFF. The base sequence is TGTGCCAGCAGCACCCCCGGGACAAGGAACACTGAAGCTTTCTTT. Reference TRBV5-8 and TRBJ1-1 proteins supply the regions before and after the CDR3; the full variable domain is: EAGVTQSPTHLIKTRGQQATLRCSPISGHTSVYWYQQALGLGLQFLLWYDEGEERNRGNFPPRFSGRQFPNYSSELNVNALELEDSALYLCASSTPGTRNTEAFFGQGTRLTVV.